The rows below give T cell receptor beta chains drawn from one sample of a study of T cells in Graves' hyperthyroidism and ophthalmopathy. TCRdb re-analysed the multiplex PCR reads in MiXCR, keeping a single row per CDR3 protein. The profile covers around 690,000 distinct CDR3 sequences, with roughly a sixth appearing a single time and roughly a sixth taken by the ten largest. Sequenced material: blood. All receptors derive from a man aged 50-59 years with Graves' hyperthyroidism. Both conserved end residues are part of each CDR3. The D gene is left open where the match is weak. The size entry is marked missing in some rows and otherwise reads once, few, many or a size class.

>TRBJ1-2|TRBD1|many|TRBV20-1
TGCAGTGCTAGAGCCCAGACAGGGACAAACTATGGCTACACCTTC
CSARAQTGTNYGYTF
>TRBJ2-1|NA|NA|TRBV20-1
TGCAGTGCTAGACGGGACACCAACAATGAGCAGTTCTTC
CSARRDTNNEQFF
>TRBJ2-7|NA|NA|TRBV5-1
TGCGCCAGCAGCTTGGATTTAGGAAAGAGCTCCTACGAGCAGTACTTC
CASSLDLGKSSYEQYF
>TRBJ1-5|NA|few|TRBV6-1
TGTGCCGCAGGTGGGCAGCCCCAGCATTTT
CAAGGQPQHF
>TRBJ2-5|TRBD2|NA|TRBV7-9
TGTGCCAGCAGCTTACAACCAGCGGGAGGAGAGACCCAGTACTTC
CASSLQPAGGETQYF
>TRBJ1-5|NA|many|TRBV27
TGTGCCAGCAGTTTACACACAGACGGGCAGCCCCAGCATTTT
CASSLHTDGQPQHF
>TRBJ2-7|NA|few|TRBV20-1
TGCAGTGCTAGAGCCTCAGAGATTTATACCTACGAGCAGTACTTC
CSARASEIYTYEQYF
>TRBJ2-7|TRBD2|NA|TRBV2
TGTGCCAGCAGCCGAACGGGGGGTTCCCCCTACGAGCAGTACTTC
CASSRTGGSPYEQYF
>TRBJ2-7|NA|NA|TRBV25-1
TGTGCCAGCAGTGCCGCCCGGGACCCTACCTACGAGCAGTACTTC
CASSAARDPTYEQYF
>TRBJ2-2|NA|many|TRBV27
TGTGCCAGCAGTTTATTCCAGGGACGGACCGGGGAGCTGTTTTTT
CASSLFQGRTGELFF
>TRBJ1-6|NA|once|TRBV25-1
TGTGCCAGCAGTCCCCAAAGTGGGGCTCTCAATTCACCCCTCCACTTT
CASSPQSGALNSPLHF
>TRBJ2-3|TRBD2|NA|TRBV7-3
TGTGCCAGCAGCATTCACAAGACTAGCGGGAGGGATACGCAGTATTTT
CASSIHKTSGRDTQYF
>TRBJ2-3|NA|many|TRBV7-2
TGTGCCAGCAGCTTGGGGTCACGGGAGAAGCAGTATTTT
CASSLGSREKQYF
>TRBJ2-1|TRBD2|NA|TRBV20-1
TGCAGTGCTCAGGGTATACGGACTAGCGGGTACAATGAGCAGTTCTTC
CSAQGIRTSGYNEQFF
>TRBJ2-5|TRBD2|many|TRBV3-1
TGTGCCAGCAGCTTGGGACTAGCGGGAGCCGAGACCCAGTACTTC
CASSLGLAGAETQYF
>TRBJ1-2|TRBD1|NA|TRBV27
TGTGCCAGCAGAGATAGGGGGCCAGGCTATGGCTACACCTTC
CASRDRGPGYGYTF
>TRBJ2-7|NA|NA|TRBV6-5
TGTGCCAGCAGTTCACAGGGGGGGCCATCCTACGAGCAGTACTTC
CASSSQGGPSYEQYF
>TRBJ2-3|NA|many|TRBV12-3/TRBV12-4
TGTGCCAGCACCCTTGGGGCCAGCACAGATACGCAGTATTTT
CASTLGASTDTQYF
>TRBJ2-3|TRBD2|many|TRBV7-2
TGTGCCAGCAGCACAACTTTCGGACTAGCGGGAGGGCCCCCAGATACGCAGTATTTT
CASSTTFGLAGGPPDTQYF
>TRBJ2-1|NA|NA|TRBV20-1
TGCAGTGCTACCGTCGACCACAATGAGCAGTTCTTC
CSATVDHNEQFF
>TRBJ2-5|NA|many|TRBV28
TGTGCCAGCAGTCTCCTCCAAACGGGCCAAGAGACCCAGTACTTC
CASSLLQTGQETQYF
>TRBJ1-2|NA|many|TRBV12-3/TRBV12-4
TGTGCCAGCAGTTCAACAAGATTTTCGGACAGAATTAACTATGGCTACACCTTC
CASSSTRFSDRINYGYTF
>TRBJ1-4|NA|many|TRBV7-8
TGTGCCAGCAGCTTAGAACCATCAACTAATGAAAAACTGTTTTTT
CASSLEPSTNEKLFF
>TRBJ1-1|NA|NA|TRBV7-9
TGTGCCAGCAGCTTAGTGACCCCGGAGCCCTCGAACACTGAAGCTTTCTTT
CASSLVTPEPSNTEAFF
>TRBJ2-7|NA|few|TRBV18
TGTGCCAGCTCAGCAGGGGAGCAGCAGTACTTC
CASSAGEQQYF
>TRBJ2-7|NA|many|TRBV28
TGTGCCAGCACGGCAGCAGGGCTTACCTACGAGCAGTACTTC
CASTAAGLTYEQYF
>TRBJ2-7|TRBD2|few|TRBV29-1
TGCAGCGTTGCTGCGGGAGGCCCCTACGAGCAGTACTTC
CSVAAGGPYEQYF